The 31 T cell receptor beta chains below all came from one sample that was sequenced in a study of blood T cell repertoires in COVID-19. Libraries were prepared by immunoSEQ multiplex PCR; TCRdb keeps only in-frame clonotypes and omits some of them. The sample shows 310,000 or so clones, roughly 86% of them seen only once. Input material: peripheral blood. Receptor source: a woman between 25 and 40 years old with COVID-19, enrolled during active disease.

This sequence joins TRBV10-3 and TRBJ1-5; no firm D call. Germline V lookup: CDR1 ENHRY, CDR2 SYGVKD. The ends were cut back, 2 bases at V and 1 base at J, with 6 bases in the middle. There are 14 residues in the CDR3. The chain's CDR3 is CAISEVQSNQPQHF. In nucleotides, the CDR3 is TGTGCCATCAGTGAGGTGCAGAGCAATCAGCCCCAGCATTTT.

V is TRBV10-2 and J is TRBJ2-1; 14 positions match TRBD2. This CDR3 is 15 amino acids long. CDR1 is WSHSY, CDR2 SAAADI, per germline. V shed 8 bases and J 10 bases; nucleotides not matched to a gene: 10. The CDR3 DNA follows: TGCGCCAGCGCCCCCGGGACTAGCGGGAGCGAGGAGCAGTTCTTC. It is translated as CASAPGTSGSEEQFF.

J is TRBJ2-3 and V is TRBV5-6; TRBD2 aligns across 12 bases. The CDR3 length is 18 residues. Per germline, CDR1 SGHDT and CDR2 YYEEEE. V lost 0 bases and J lost 6; bases outside the gene matches: 11. CDR3 nucleotide sequence: TGTGCCAGCAGCTTGGCTTTCCTAGCGGGAGGGCAGGGCGATACGCAGTATTTT. Translation: CASSLAFLAGGQGDTQYF.

The chain joins TRBV29-1 to TRBJ2-3; D uncertain. Germline V gene data show CDR1 as SQVTM and CDR2 as ANQGSEA. The V and J ends lost 4 bases and 3 bases respectively, with 11 bases between them. The CDR3 loop spans 13 amino acids. CDR3 DNA sequence: TGCAGCGTTGGGGCCTCCCGGACAGATACGCAGTATTTT. It is translated as CSVGASRTDTQYF.

The chain couples TRBV7-2 to TRBJ2-3; TRBD2 might be the D (6 bases). With 1 base removed from V and 3 bases from J, the gap between germline ends came to 11 bases. Germline CDR1 is SGHTA and CDR2 is FQGNSA. This CDR3 is 15 amino acids long. Here the CDR3 DNA reads TGTGCCAGCAGCTTAGACGGGAGCATGACAGATACGCAGTATTTT. The encoded protein is CASSLDGSMTDTQYF. Complete variable domain (other parts from reference TRBV7-2 and TRBJ2-3): GAGVSQSPSNKVTEKGKDVELRCDPISGHTALYWYRQSLGQGLEFLIYFQGNSAPDKSGLPSDRFSAERTGGSVSTLTIQRTQQEDSAVYLCASSLDGSMTDTQYFGPGTRLTVL.

This clone has only one observation. Other DNA variants within this sample encode the same CDR3. V usage is TRBV9 and J usage is TRBJ2-1; 10 bases fit TRBD2. Trimming cost V 3 bases and J 2 bases; bases outside gene matches: 2. Looked up from germline, CDR1 is SGDLS and CDR2 is YYNGEE. The CDR3 sequence is 15 residues long. The CDR3 spells CASSASGSPYNEQFF. CDR3 nucleotide sequence: TGTGCCAGCAGCGCTAGCGGGAGTCCCTACAATGAGCAGTTCTTC.

The chain combines TRBV15 with TRBJ1-6, with 8 bases that match TRBD1. The ends lost 4 bases at V and 9 bases at J; junction bases unmatched: 14. The V gene's germline CDR1 is LNHNV and CDR2 YYDKDF (reference sequence). The CDR3 sequence is 17 residues long. The CDR3 spells CATSKNLLTGDSSPLHF. In nucleotides, the CDR3 is TGTGCCACCAGCAAAAACCTGCTGACAGGGGATTCTTCACCCCTCCACTTT.

This rearrangement joins TRBV9 to TRBJ2-3; D may be TRBD1 (5 bases). With 0 bases removed from V and 6 bases from J, the gap between germline ends came to 14 bases. CDR1 is SGDLS, CDR2 YYNGEE, per germline. The CDR3 has 15 amino acids. The DNA of the CDR3 is TGTGCCAGCAGCGTAGTCGTAGGGGAAGTTGATACGCAGTATTTT. Amino acids: CASSVVVGEVDTQYF.

This clone was seen a single time. CDR3 nucleotide sequence: TGTGCCAGCAGCCGGGAGTCTCAGGTGGCTTTCTTT. Residues: CASSRESQVAFF. The gene calls are TRBV7-9 and TRBJ1-1; D gene ambiguous. Germline values: CDR1 SEHNR, CDR2 FQNEAQ (reference sequence). The CDR3 spans 12 residues. V was pared by 5 bases and J by 11 bases, with 15 bases between.

The J gene is TRBJ1-4, the V gene TRBV30; the D is unclear. Germline values: CDR1 GTSNPN, CDR2 SVGIG (reference sequence). The CDR3 length is 14 residues. Trimming pared 1 base from V and 2 bases from J, leaving 8 bases between. In DNA form, the CDR3 reads TGTGCCTGGAGTGGGCCGGGGACTAATGAAAAACTGTTTTTT. Translation: CAWSGPGTNEKLFF.

The V and J genes are TRBV29-1 and TRBJ2-1; 8 bases are shared with TRBD2. Germline V gene sequence: CDR1 SQVTM, CDR2 ANQGSEA. The V gene end was trimmed by 3 bases and the J gene end by 7 bases; junction bases not matched to a gene: 11. The CDR3 totals 15 residues. The DNA of the CDR3 is TGCAGCGTTGAGACGGGACTAGGGTTGTCTAATGAGCAGTTCTTC. This translates into CSVETGLGLSNEQFF.

This rearrangement joins TRBV7-6 to TRBJ2-3, with 14 bases aligning to TRBD2. V dropped 1 base and J dropped 0; count of bases not matched to a gene: 0. The V gene's germline CDR1 is SGHVS and CDR2 FNYEAQ. This CDR3 comprises 17 residues. The CDR3 DNA is TGTGCCAGCAGCTTAGGGACTAGCGGGAGGAGCACAGATACGCAGTATTTT. Translating it yields CASSLGTSGRSTDTQYF.

The genes are TRBV15 and TRBJ1-1; D not resolved. This CDR3 has 12 residues. Germline CDR1 reads LNHNV; CDR2 reads YYDKDF (reference sequence). V lost 3 bases and J lost 5, with 7 bases in between. DNA for the CDR3: TGTGCCACCAGCAGGGGCCCTACTGAAGCTTTCTTT. It specifies CATSRGPTEAFF.

This chain connects TRBV7-2 to TRBJ2-1, with 8 bases lining up with TRBD2. Germline trimming cut 0 bases from V and 2 bases from J; bases unmatched to any gene: 12. The germline CDR1 and CDR2 sequences are SGHTA and FQGNSA. The CDR3 is made up of 19 amino acids. The CDR3 loop reads CASSLAYSEREFAYNEQFF. For the CDR3, the DNA is TGTGCCAGCAGCTTAGCCTACTCAGAGCGGGAGTTCGCCTACAATGAGCAGTTCTTC.

The chain is built from TRBV5-1 and TRBJ2-2; 14 nucleotides match TRBD2. Trimming removed 4 bases from V and 7 bases from J; junction bases left unmatched: 9. CDR1 is SGHRS and CDR2 is YFSETQ in the germline V gene. The CDR3 length is 17 residues. CDR3 protein: CASSEGLAGGNDGELFF. DNA for the CDR3: TGCGCCAGCAGCGAAGGACTAGCGGGAGGAAATGACGGGGAGCTGTTTTTT. Based on the CDR3 plus reference TRBV5-1 and TRBJ2-2, the full variable domain is KAGVTQTPRYLIKTRGQQVTLSCSPISGHRSVSWYQQTPGQGLQFLFEYFSETQRNKGNFPGRFSGRQFSNSRSEMNVSTLELGDSALYLCASSEGLAGGNDGELFFGEGSRLTVL.

The chain joins TRBV6-5 to TRBJ2-7; no clear D gene. CDR1 is MNHEY, CDR2 SVGAGI, per germline. The CDR3 is 14 amino acids. Trimming pared 6 bases from V and 0 bases from J, leaving 12 bases between. CDR3 coding DNA: TGTGCCAGCAGGGGCTCCTTCCCCTCCTACGAGCAGTACTTC. It is translated as CASRGSFPSYEQYF.

This rearrangement joins TRBV6-6 to TRBJ1-1; 8 nucleotides line up with TRBD1. Germline V lookup: CDR1 MNHNY, CDR2 SVGAGI (reference sequence). V dropped 2 bases and J dropped 7; count of bases not matched to a gene: 9. The CDR3 consists of 15 residues. The CDR3 here is CASSYDQGAKNEAFF. Written as DNA, the CDR3 is TGTGCCAGCAGTTACGACCAGGGGGCGAAGAATGAAGCTTTCTTT.

CDR3 loop: CASSQAPTRRSHEQYF. CDR3 DNA: TGCGCCAGCAGCCAAGCGCCGACTAGGAGGTCCCACGAGCAGTACTTC. The rearrangement links TRBV4-1 to TRBJ2-7; D is possibly TRBD2 (6 bases). The germline CDR1 and CDR2 sequences are MGHRA and YSYEKL. CDR3 length equals 16 residues. Trimming took off 1 base at V and 5 bases at J, with 18 bases between the two ends.

The chain employs TRBV28 and TRBJ2-7, with 10 positions matching TRBD1. Unmatched junction bases numbered 7, after V lost 5 bases and J lost 3 bases. CDR3 size: 15 residues. Germline CDR1 is MDHEN and CDR2 is SYDVKM. The CDR3: CASSLDRGQLYEQYF. The CDR3 bases are TGTGCCAGCAGTCTAGACAGGGGGCAACTCTACGAGCAGTACTTC.

This rearrangement joins TRBV5-1 to TRBJ2-7; D might be TRBD2 (7 bases). There are 13 residues in the CDR3. Germline-derived CDR1 and CDR2 are SGHRS and YFSETQ. V was shortened by 4 bases and J by 7 bases, with 15 bases between the two germline ends. The CDR3 nucleotides read TGCGCCAGCAGCCCCCCCGGGGGGCGAGAGCAGTACTTC. Amino acid sequence: CASSPPGGREQYF.

The chain carries TRBV10-3 and TRBJ2-7; D remains unclear. The germline CDR1 and CDR2 sequences are ENHRY and SYGVKD. Trimming left V 10 bases short and J 5 bases short, with 21 bases between. The CDR3 spans 14 residues. The CDR3 DNA sequence: TGTGCCACCACCAACGCGGAGACCGTGGACGAGCAGTACTTC. This translates into CATTNAETVDEQYF.

The chain has TRBV5-1 and TRBJ1-3, with 12 bases matching TRBD1. The junction had 15 bases not matched to a gene; V was cut back by 7 bases and J by 4 bases. CDR1 and CDR2 from the germline V gene are SGHRS and YFSETQ. The CDR3 spans 18 residues. The CDR3 loop reads CASRPPGQGALAGNTIYF. CDR3 sequence (DNA): TGCGCCAGCCGCCCCCCGGGACAGGGGGCTTTGGCGGGAAACACCATATATTTT.

The sample holds a few counts of this clone. V gene TRBV5-4 combines with J gene TRBJ2-7; 9 nucleotides agree with TRBD2. The germline CDR1 and CDR2 sequences are SGHNT and YYREEE (reference sequence). V was pared by 0 bases and J by 6 bases, with 7 bases of the junction left unmatched. The CDR3 length is 15 residues. The CDR3 DNA follows: TGTGCCAGCAGCTTGGACCTTAGCGGGAGTAGCGAGCAGTACTTC. Residues: CASSLDLSGSSEQYF.

This chain connects TRBV7-9 to TRBJ2-7; 7 bases map to TRBD2. Germline V CDR1 and CDR2: SEHNR, FQNEAQ (reference sequence). V shed 5 bases and J 2 bases; nucleotides not matched to a gene: 6. This CDR3 has 14 amino acids. The CDR3 protein is CASSGPGLPYEQYF. In DNA form, the CDR3 reads TGTGCCAGCAGCGGCCCGGGACTACCCTACGAGCAGTACTTC. Supplemented by reference TRBV7-9 and TRBJ2-7, the full variable domain reads DTGVSQNPRHKITKRGQNVTFRCDPISEHNRLYWYRQTLGQGPEFLTYFQNEAQLEKSRLLSDRFSAERPKGSFSTLEIQRTEQGDSAMYLCASSGPGLPYEQYFGPGTRLTVT.

V is TRBV10-1 and J is TRBJ2-3, with D uncertain. This CDR3 contains 13 residues. Trimming left V 1 base short and J 5 bases short, with 7 bases between. Germline V gives CDR1 WNHNN, CDR2 SYGVQD (reference sequence). CDR3 protein: CASSEFERDTQYF. DNA for the CDR3: TGCGCCAGCAGTGAGTTCGAGAGAGATACGCAGTATTTT.

J is TRBJ1-4 and V is TRBV19, with a tentative D call TRBD1 (5 bases). The CDR3 runs to 14 residues. The germline V gene encodes CDR1 LNHDA and CDR2 SQIVND (reference sequence). Trimming took off 7 bases at V and 0 bases at J, with 9 bases between the two ends. The CDR3 loop reads CASKGQTTNEKLFF. The DNA for the CDR3 is TGTGCCAGTAAGGGGCAAACAACTAATGAAAAACTGTTTTTT.

The genes are TRBV19 and TRBJ2-7; D possibly corresponds to TRBD1 (6 bases). Trimming stripped 6 bases from V and 4 bases from J, with 22 bases between. The V gene's germline CDR1 is LNHDA and CDR2 SQIVND (reference sequence). CDR3 length: 16 residues. CDR3 sequence: CASSPRPRGTYYEQYF. The CDR3 DNA reads as TGTGCCAGTAGCCCCCGGCCCAGGGGTACATATTACGAGCAGTACTTC.

This rearrangement joins TRBV2 to TRBJ2-2; 9 nucleotides match TRBD1. J lost 0 bases, V lost 6 bases, and 5 bases had no gene match. The germline gives CDR1 SNHLY, CDR2 FYNNEI. CDR3 length: 16 amino acids. The CDR3 reads CASRGQGFANTGELFF. Written as DNA, the CDR3 is TGTGCCAGCAGGGGACAGGGCTTCGCGAACACCGGGGAGCTGTTTTTT.

The chain uses TRBV6-6 and TRBJ1-2; 7 positions agree with TRBD1. Germline V CDR1 and CDR2: MNHNY, SVGAGI (reference sequence). The CDR3 runs 15 residues. Trimming took 6 bases from V and 0 from J; bases not matched to a gene: 7. The CDR3 nucleotides are TGTGCCAGCAGGGGGGGACAGCAGACTAACTATGGCTACACCTTC. Its translation is CASRGGQQTNYGYTF.

This chain uses TRBV4-1 with TRBJ1-4, with 7 bases lining up with TRBD1. Germline lookup yields CDR1 MGHRA and CDR2 YSYEKL. The CDR3 has 15 amino acids. J was trimmed by 7 bases and V by 0 bases; bases with no gene match: 5. The CDR3 nucleotides are TGCGCCAGCAGCCAAGACGAGGGGGCCAGTGAAAAACTGTTTTTT. Translating it yields CASSQDEGASEKLFF.

The chain employs TRBV6-6 and TRBJ2-1, with D possibly TRBD1 on 6 matching bases. V dropped 5 bases and J dropped 12 bases, with 14 bases sitting between them. Germline V gene lookup returns CDR1 MNHNY and CDR2 SVGAGI (reference sequence). This CDR3 comprises 12 residues. The CDR3 DNA sequence: TGTGCCAGCAGTGGGACAAATAATTGGCAGTTCTTC. Amino acids: CASSGTNNWQFF.